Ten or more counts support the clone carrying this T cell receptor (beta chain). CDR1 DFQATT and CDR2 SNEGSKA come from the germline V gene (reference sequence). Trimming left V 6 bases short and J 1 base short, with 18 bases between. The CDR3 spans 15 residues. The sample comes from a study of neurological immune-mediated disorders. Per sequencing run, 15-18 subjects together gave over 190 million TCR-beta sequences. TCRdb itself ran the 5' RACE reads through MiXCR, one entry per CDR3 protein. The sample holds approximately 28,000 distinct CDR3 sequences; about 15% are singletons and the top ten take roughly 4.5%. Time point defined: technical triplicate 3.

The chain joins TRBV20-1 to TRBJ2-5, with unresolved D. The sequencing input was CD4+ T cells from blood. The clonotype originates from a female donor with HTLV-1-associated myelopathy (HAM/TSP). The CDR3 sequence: CSAAPGQDIQETQYF. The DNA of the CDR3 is TGCAGTGCCGCCCCCGGCCAAGACATCCAAGAGACCCAGTACTTC.